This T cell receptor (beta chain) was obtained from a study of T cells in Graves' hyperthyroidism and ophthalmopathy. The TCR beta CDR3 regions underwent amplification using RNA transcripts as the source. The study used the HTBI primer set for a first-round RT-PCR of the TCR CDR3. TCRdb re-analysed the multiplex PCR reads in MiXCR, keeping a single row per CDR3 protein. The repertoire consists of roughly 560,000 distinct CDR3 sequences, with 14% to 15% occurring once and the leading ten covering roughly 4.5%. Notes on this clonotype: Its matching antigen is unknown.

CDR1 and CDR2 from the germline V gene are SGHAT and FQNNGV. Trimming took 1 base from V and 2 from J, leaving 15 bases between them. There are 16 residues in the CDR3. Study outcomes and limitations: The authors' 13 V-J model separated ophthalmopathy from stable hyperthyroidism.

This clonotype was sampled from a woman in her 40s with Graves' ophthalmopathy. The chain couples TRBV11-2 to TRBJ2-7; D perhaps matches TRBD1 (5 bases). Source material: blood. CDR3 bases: TGTGCCAGCAGCTTAGGGTGGGGCAGGAGAACCTACGAGCAGTACTTC. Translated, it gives CASSLGWGRRTYEQYF.